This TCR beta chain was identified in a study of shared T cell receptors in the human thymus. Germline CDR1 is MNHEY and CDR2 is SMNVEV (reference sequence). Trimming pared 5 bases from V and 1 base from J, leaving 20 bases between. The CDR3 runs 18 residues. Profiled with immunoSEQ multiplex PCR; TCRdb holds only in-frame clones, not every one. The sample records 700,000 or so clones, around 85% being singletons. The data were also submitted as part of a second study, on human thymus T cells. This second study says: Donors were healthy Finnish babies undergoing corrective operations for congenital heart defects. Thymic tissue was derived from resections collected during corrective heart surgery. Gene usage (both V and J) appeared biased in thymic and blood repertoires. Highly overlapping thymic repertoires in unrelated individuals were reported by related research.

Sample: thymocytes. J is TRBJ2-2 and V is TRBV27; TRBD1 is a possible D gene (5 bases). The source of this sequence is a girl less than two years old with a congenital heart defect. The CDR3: CASSPGPGDRQNTGELFF. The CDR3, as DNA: TGTGCCAGCAGTCCGGGCCCCGGCGACAGACAGAACACCGGGGAGCTGTTTTTT.